This TCR beta chain appears in the sequencing data of a study of T cells in Graves' hyperthyroidism and ophthalmopathy. The CDR3 regions of TCR beta were amplified from RNA transcripts. In the first-round RT-PCR of the TCR CDR3, the HTBI primer set was used. A single record per CDR3 protein comes from TCRdb applying MiXCR to the multiplex PCR reads. Here the sample spans some 440,000 distinct CDR3 sequences, approximately 14% being singletons. Regarding this clonotype: Its antigen remains unknown.

Study-wide results and limits: The majority of expanded thyroid clonotypes above 0.001 also appeared in blood.

Source material: blood. This receptor was obtained from a woman between 18 and 29 years old with Graves' hyperthyroidism.

The CDR3 reads CASSEEGGMNTEAFF. CDR3 DNA sequence: TGTGCCAGCAGTGAAGAAGGAGGCATGAACACTGAAGCTTTCTTT. V is TRBV2 and J is TRBJ1-1; D is unresolved. V lost 1 base, J lost 0 bases, and 9 bases lay in between. The V gene's germline CDR1 is SNHLY and CDR2 FYNNEI. The CDR3 runs 15 residues.